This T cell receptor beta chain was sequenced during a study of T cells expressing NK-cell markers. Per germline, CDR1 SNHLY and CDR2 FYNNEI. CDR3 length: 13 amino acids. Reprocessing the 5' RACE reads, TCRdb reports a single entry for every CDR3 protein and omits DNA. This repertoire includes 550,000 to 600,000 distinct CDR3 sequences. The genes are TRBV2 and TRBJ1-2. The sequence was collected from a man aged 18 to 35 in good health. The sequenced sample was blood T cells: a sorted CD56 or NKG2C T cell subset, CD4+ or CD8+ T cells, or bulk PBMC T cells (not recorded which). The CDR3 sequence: CASSWAVTDGYTF.